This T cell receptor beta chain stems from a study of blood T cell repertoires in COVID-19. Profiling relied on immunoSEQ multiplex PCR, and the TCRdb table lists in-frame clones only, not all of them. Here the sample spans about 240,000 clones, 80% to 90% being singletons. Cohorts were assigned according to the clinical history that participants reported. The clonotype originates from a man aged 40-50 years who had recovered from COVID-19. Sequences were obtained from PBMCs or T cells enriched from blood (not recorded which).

CDR3 protein: CASSPKGTTSTDTQYF. In DNA, the CDR3 is TGTGCCAGCTCACCAAAGGGGACAACTAGCACAGATACGCAGTATTTT. This chain links TRBV18 with TRBJ2-3, with D maybe TRBD1 (6 bases). CDR1 is KGHSH, CDR2 LQKENI, per germline. Trimming removed 2 bases from V and 0 bases from J, with 12 bases in between. The CDR3 length is 16 residues. The full variable domain, its missing parts supplied by reference TRBV18 and TRBJ2-3, is NAGVMQNPRHLVRRRGQEARLRCSPMKGHSHVYWYRQLPEEGLKFMVYLQKENIIDESGMPKERFSAEFPKEGPSILRIQQVVRGDSAAYFCASSPKGTTSTDTQYFGPGTRLTVL.